The present T cell receptor (beta chain) was sequenced within a study of neurological immune-mediated disorders. This CDR3 has 15 residues. V lost 5 bases and J lost 2; bases outside the gene matches: 5. The germline CDR1 and CDR2 sequences are SGHAT and FQDESV (reference sequence). This clonotype has ten or more counts. What it binds is unknown. Overall study findings and caveats: Healthy controls had more TCR clonal expansion than multiple sclerosis, which showed the least, whereas HTLV-1-associated myelopathy showed the most.

TCRdb reprocessed the 5' RACE reads via MiXCR and lists one record per CDR3 protein. The repertoire consists of about 46,000 distinct CDR3 sequences, with under 2% occurring once and the leading ten covering under 2.5%. The genes are TRBV11-1 and TRBJ2-2; TRBD2 matches at 7 bases. The sample was PBMCs. The TCR was taken from a woman in her thirties or forties with multiple sclerosis. The CDR3 spells CASSPREGNTGELFF. In DNA form, the CDR3 reads TGTGCCAGCAGCCCAAGGGAGGGAAACACCGGGGAGCTGTTTTTT.